Shown below are 4 T cell receptor beta chains from a single sample sequenced in a study of cytomegalovirus exposure and HLA in healthy donors. Measured with immunoSEQ multiplex PCR; TCRdb has only the in-frame clones, and not every one. The sample yields about 260,000 clones, about nine tenths seen once. The sequenced sample was PBMCs. The receptor source for this set is a woman aged 25 to 39 in good health and CMV-seronegative.

The genes are TRBV9 and TRBJ2-3; D tentatively fits TRBD1 or TRBD2 (5 bases each). The CDR3 runs to 16 residues. V gave up 0 bases and J gave up 2 bases, with 13 bases separating them. The germline gives CDR1 SGDLS, CDR2 YYNGEE. CDR3 nucleotide sequence: TGTGCCAGCAGCGTAGATGGGACGTGGAACACAGATACGCAGTATTTT. Protein: CASSVDGTWNTDTQYF.

The chain couples TRBV28 to TRBJ2-7, with 14 bases aligning to TRBD2. The V and J ends lost 10 bases and 7 bases, in that order; junction bases with no gene match: 15. CDR3 length: 16 amino acids. CDR1 MDHEN and CDR2 SYDVKM come from the germline V gene. The CDR3 bases are TGTGCCACCCGACTAGCGGGAGGGCCGGGTTCAAGGGAGCAGTACTTC. As protein: CATRLAGGPGSREQYF.

The chain recombines TRBV25-1 with TRBJ2-1; D call uncertain. The CDR3 length is 14 residues. Trimming shortened V by 8 bases and J by 2 bases, and 13 bases separated the two germline ends. Germline CDR1 and CDR2: MGHDK and SYGVNS. CDR3 DNA sequence: TGTGCCAGCTCCCTGAGTCTAGCCTACAATGAGCAGTTCTTC. This encodes CASSLSLAYNEQFF.

The chain joins TRBV4-3 to TRBJ2-5, with 10 bases matching TRBD1. The CDR3 is made up of 15 amino acids. V trimming: 4 bases; J trimming: 3 bases; junction bases outside the gene matches: 5. Germline-derived CDR1 and CDR2 are LGHNA and YSLEER. The CDR3 nucleotides are TGCGCCAGCAGCCGGGGACAGGGGTCCAAAGAGACCCAGTACTTC. It codes for CASSRGQGSKETQYF.